This T cell receptor (beta chain) was obtained from a study of blood T cell repertoires in COVID-19. Whole-study context: T cells, B-cell-depleted T cells, or PBMCs provided the cDNA or gDNA that served as material.

From germline, CDR1 is SGHNT and CDR2 YYREEE (reference sequence). V was shortened by 0 bases and J by 9 bases, with 12 bases between the two germline ends. CDR3 length: 14 amino acids. Using immunoSEQ multiplex PCR, the repertoire was profiled, and TCRdb retains in-frame clones only, with some absent. The table has about 320,000 clones, 75% to 90% seen once. This chain uses TRBV5-4 with TRBJ2-2; maybe TRBD2 (6 bases). The sequence derives from a man younger than 40 who had recovered from COVID-19. The sequencing sample was made of PBMCs or T cells enriched from blood (not recorded which). The CDR3 region is CASSLGGGSRELFF. The CDR3 DNA sequence: TGTGCCAGCAGCTTGGGTGGGGGGTCTCGGGAGCTGTTTTTT.